These 3 T cell receptor beta chains share one sample of origin, sequenced in a study of blood T cells in healthy people across ages. Using a J-beta primer mix together with a sample-barcoded 5' primer, a second PCR was run for about 6 to 12 cycles. TCRdb called the 5' RACE reads again in MiXCR, with one record for every CDR3 protein. The top ten clones hold roughly 3.5% of a sample with about 560,000 distinct CDR3 sequences, approximately 26% of them seen once. The sample was also linked to a second study, of T cells of mothers and their children.

Sequences were obtained from blood. All receptors derive from a boy younger than 10 in good health.

There are a few counts of this clonotype. The DNA for the CDR3 is TGCAGTGCTAGAGACCCCGGGACAGGGGACGGCGGCTACACCTTC. It codes for CSARDPGTGDGGYTF. The J gene is TRBJ1-2, the V gene TRBV20-1; 10 bases match TRBD1. The V gene end was trimmed by 0 bases and the J gene end by 8 bases; junction bases not matched to a gene: 9. This CDR3 is 15 amino acids long. Germline values: CDR1 DFQATT, CDR2 SNEGSKA (reference sequence).

The chain links TRBV5-1 to TRBJ2-7; weak D call: TRBD1 (5 bases). The CDR3 sequence is 15 residues long. The germline CDR1 and CDR2 sequences are SGHRS and YFSETQ. Deletions cut 4 bases from V and 1 base from J, with 15 bases between. This CDR3 is CASSLHPTASYEQYF. The CDR3, as DNA: TGCGCCAGCAGCCTCCACCCGACAGCGTCCTACGAGCAGTACTTC.

This clonotype has more than one count but fewer than ten. J is TRBJ2-1 and V is TRBV19; 13 bases are shared with TRBD2. V trimming: 5 bases; J trimming: 6 bases; junction bases outside the gene matches: 4. CDR3 length equals 15 residues. The V gene's germline CDR1 is LNHDA and CDR2 SQIVND (reference sequence). The CDR3 reads CASSWTSGSGNEQFF. CDR3 nucleotides: TGTGCCAGTAGTTGGACTAGCGGGAGTGGCAATGAGCAGTTCTTC.